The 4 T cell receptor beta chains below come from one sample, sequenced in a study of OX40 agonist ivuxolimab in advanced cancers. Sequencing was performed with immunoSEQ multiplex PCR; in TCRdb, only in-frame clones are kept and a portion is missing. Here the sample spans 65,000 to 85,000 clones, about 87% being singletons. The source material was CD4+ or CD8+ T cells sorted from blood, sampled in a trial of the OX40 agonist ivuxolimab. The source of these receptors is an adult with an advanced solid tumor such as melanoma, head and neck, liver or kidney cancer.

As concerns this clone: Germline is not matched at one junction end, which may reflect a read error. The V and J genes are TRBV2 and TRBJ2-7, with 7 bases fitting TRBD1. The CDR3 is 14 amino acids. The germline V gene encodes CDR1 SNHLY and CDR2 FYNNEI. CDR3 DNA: TGTGCCAGCAGGGAAGGACAGGCGACCTACGAGCAGTACTTC. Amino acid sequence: CASREGQATYEQYF.

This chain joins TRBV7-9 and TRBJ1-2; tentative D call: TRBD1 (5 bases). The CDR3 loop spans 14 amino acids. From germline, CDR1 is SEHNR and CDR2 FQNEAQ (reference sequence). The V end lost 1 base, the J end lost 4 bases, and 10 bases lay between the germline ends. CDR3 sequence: CASSLGQGSYGYTF. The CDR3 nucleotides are TGTGCCAGCAGCTTAGGTCAGGGTAGCTATGGCTACACCTTC.

The CDR3 DNA is TGTGCCAGCAGTGAGAAGCGGACAGGGAATCAGCCCCAGCATTTT. Amino acids: CASSEKRTGNQPQHF. The chain combines TRBV6-1 with TRBJ1-5, with 8 bases identical to TRBD1. The CDR3 is 15 amino acids. Germline trimming cut 3 bases from V and 4 bases from J; bases unmatched to any gene: 5. Germline CDR1 reads MNHNS; CDR2 reads SASEGT.

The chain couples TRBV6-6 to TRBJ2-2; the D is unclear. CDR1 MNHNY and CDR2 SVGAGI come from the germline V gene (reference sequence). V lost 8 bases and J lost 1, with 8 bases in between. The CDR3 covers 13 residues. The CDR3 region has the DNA TGTGCCAGCTTGACAAGGAACACCGGGGAGCTGTTTTTT. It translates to CASLTRNTGELFF.